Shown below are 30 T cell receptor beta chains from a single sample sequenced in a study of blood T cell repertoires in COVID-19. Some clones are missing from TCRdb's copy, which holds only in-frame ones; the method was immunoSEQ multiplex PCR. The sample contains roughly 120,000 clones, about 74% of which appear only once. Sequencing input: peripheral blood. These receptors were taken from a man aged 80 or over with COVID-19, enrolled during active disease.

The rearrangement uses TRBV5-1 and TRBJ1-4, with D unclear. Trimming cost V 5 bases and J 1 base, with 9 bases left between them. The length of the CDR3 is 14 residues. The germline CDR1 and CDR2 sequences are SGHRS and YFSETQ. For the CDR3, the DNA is TGCGCCAGCAGTTACCGACAAACTAATGAAAAACTGTTTTTT. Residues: CASSYRQTNEKLFF.

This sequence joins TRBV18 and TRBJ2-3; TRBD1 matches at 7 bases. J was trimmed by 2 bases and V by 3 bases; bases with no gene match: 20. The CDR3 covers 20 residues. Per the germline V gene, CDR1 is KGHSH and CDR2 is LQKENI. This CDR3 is CASSPPSTGFVDWATDTQYF. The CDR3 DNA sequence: TGTGCCAGCTCACCTCCCTCGACAGGGTTTGTCGACTGGGCCACAGATACGCAGTATTTT. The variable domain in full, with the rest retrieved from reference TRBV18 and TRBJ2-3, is NAGVMQNPRHLVRRRGQEARLRCSPMKGHSHVYWYRQLPEEGLKFMVYLQKENIIDESGMPKERFSAEFPKEGPSILRIQQVVRGDSAAYFCASSPPSTGFVDWATDTQYFGPGTRLTVL.

This CDR3 reads CASSLGGSNNYGYTF. DNA for the CDR3: TGTGCCAGCAGCTTGGGCGGCAGCAATAACTATGGCTACACCTTC. This chain joins TRBV5-4 and TRBJ1-2; D remains ambiguous. CDR3 length equals 15 residues. Per germline, CDR1 SGHNT and CDR2 YYREEE (reference sequence). With 0 bases removed from V and 1 base from J, the gap between germline ends came to 10 bases.

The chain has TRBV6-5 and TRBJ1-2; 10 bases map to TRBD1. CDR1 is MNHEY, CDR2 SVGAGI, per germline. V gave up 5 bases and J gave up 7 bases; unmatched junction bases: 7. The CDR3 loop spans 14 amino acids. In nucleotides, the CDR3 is TGTGCCAGCAGTCACGACAGGGGGCGGGGTGGCTACACCTTC. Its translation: CASSHDRGRGGYTF.

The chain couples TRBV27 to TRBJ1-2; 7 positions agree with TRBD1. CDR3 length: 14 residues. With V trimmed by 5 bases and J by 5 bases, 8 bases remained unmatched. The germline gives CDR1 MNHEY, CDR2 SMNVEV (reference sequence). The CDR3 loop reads CASSRDSGAYGYTF. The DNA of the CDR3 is TGTGCCAGCAGTAGGGACAGTGGAGCATATGGCTACACCTTC.

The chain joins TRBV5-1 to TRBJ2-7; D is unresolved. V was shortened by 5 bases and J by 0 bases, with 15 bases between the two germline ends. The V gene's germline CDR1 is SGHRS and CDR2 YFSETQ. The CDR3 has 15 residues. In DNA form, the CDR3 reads TGCGCCAGCAGGTCCAGAGAGGAAGACTCCTACGAGCAGTACTTC. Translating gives CASRSREEDSYEQYF.

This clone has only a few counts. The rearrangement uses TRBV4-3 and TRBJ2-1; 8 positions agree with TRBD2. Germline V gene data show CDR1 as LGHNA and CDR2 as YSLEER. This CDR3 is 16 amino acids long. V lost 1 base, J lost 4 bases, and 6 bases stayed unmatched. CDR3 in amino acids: CASSQGREAPYNEQFF. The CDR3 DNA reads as TGCGCCAGCAGCCAAGGGCGGGAGGCCCCTTACAATGAGCAGTTCTTC.

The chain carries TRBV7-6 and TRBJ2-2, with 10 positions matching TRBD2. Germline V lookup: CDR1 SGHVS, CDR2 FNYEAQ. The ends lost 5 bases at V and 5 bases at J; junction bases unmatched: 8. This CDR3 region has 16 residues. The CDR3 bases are TGTGCCAGCAGCCCACCTAGCGGGAGAGGTACCGGGGAGCTGTTTTTT. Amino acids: CASSPPSGRGTGELFF.

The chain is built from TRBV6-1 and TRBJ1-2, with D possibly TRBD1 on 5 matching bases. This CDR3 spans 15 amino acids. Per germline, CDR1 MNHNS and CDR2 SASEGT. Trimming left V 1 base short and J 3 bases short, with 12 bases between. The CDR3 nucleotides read TGTGCCAGCAGTGAAGGTGACAGACCATACTATGGCTACACCTTC. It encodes CASSEGDRPYYGYTF.

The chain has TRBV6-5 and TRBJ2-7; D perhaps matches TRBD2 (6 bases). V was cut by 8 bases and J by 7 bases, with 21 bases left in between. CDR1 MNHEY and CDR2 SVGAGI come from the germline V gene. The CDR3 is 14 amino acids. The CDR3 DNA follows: TGTGCCAGCCGCCCCACCCTCACACGGGGGGAGCAGTACTTC. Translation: CASRPTLTRGEQYF.

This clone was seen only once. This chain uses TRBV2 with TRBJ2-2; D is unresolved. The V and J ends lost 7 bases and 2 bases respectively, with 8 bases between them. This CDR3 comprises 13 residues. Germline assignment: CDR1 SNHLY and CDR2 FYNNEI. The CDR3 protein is CASTPFNTGELFF. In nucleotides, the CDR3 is TGTGCCAGCACTCCGTTTAACACCGGGGAGCTGTTTTTT.

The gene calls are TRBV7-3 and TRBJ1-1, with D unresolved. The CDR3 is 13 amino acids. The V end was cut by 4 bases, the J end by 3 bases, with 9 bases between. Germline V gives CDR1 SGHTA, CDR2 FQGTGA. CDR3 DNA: TGTGCCAGCAGCTCCTCTGGCCACACTGAAGCTTTCTTT. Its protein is CASSSSGHTEAFF.

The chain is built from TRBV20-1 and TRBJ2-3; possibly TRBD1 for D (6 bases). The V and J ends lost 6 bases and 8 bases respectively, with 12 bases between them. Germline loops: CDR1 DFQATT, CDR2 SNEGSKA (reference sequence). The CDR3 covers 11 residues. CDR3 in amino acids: CSADQGFTQYF. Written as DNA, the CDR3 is TGCAGTGCGGACCAGGGGTTTACGCAGTATTTT.

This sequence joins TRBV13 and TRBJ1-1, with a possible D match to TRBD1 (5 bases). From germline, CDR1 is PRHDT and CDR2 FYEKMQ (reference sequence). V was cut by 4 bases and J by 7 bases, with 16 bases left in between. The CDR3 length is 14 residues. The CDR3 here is CASSSWGGTLEAFF. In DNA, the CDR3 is TGTGCCAGCAGCTCCTGGGGAGGGACCCTTGAAGCTTTCTTT.

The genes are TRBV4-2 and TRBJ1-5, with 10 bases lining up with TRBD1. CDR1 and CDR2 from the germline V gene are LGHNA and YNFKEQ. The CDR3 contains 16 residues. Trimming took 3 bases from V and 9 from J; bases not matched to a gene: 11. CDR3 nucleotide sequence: TGTGCCAGCAGCCAGAGTAGGGGACAGGGGATCGGGCCCCAGCATTTT. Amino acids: CASSQSRGQGIGPQHF.

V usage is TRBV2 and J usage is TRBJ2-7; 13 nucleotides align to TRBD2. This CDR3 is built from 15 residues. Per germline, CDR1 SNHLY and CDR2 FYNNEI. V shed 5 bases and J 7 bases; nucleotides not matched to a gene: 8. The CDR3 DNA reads TGTGCCAGCAGTCCCGGACTAGCGGGAGTTGAAGAGCAGTACTTC. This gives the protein CASSPGLAGVEEQYF.

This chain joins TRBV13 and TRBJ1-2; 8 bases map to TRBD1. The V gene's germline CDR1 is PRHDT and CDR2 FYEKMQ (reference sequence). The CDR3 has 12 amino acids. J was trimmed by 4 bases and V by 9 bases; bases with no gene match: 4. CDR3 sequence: CASQGAGYGYTF. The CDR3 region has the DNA TGTGCCAGTCAGGGGGCTGGCTATGGCTACACCTTC.

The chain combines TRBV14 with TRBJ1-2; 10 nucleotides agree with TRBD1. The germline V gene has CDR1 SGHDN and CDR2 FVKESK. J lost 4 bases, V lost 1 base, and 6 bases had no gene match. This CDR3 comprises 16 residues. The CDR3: CASSQGARDRGYGYTF. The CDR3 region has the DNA TGTGCCAGCAGCCAAGGAGCCCGGGACAGGGGCTATGGCTACACCTTC.

The CDR3 region is CASSFRTESYEQYF. CDR3 sequence (DNA): TGTGCCAGCAGCTTTAGAACAGAGTCGTACGAGCAGTACTTC. The rearrangement uses TRBV7-9 and TRBJ2-7; D ambiguous. CDR1 SEHNR and CDR2 FQNEAQ come from the germline V gene (reference sequence). This CDR3 has 14 amino acids. With 3 bases removed from V and 4 bases from J, the gap between germline ends came to 13 bases.

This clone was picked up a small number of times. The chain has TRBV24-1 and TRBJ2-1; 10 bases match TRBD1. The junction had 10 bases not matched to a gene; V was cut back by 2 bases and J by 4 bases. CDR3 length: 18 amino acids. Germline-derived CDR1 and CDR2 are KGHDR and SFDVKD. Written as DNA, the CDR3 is TGTGCCACCAGTGATTCCGCACGGGCGGGACAGGGGTACAATGAGCAGTTCTTC. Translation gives CATSDSARAGQGYNEQFF.

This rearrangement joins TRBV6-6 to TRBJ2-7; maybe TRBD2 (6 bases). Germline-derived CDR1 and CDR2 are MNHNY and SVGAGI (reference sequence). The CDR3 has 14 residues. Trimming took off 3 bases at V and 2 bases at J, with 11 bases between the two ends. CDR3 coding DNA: TGTGCCAGCAGTTATTGGAGGGGCCCCTACGAGCAGTACTTC. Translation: CASSYWRGPYEQYF.

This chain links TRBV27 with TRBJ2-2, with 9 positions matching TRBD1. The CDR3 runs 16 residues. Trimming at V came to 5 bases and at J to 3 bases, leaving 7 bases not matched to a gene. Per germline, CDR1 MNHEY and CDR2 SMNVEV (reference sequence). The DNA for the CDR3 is TGTGCCAGCAGTAGTGGGACAGGGAGGTACACCGGGGAGCTGTTTTTT. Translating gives CASSSGTGRYTGELFF.

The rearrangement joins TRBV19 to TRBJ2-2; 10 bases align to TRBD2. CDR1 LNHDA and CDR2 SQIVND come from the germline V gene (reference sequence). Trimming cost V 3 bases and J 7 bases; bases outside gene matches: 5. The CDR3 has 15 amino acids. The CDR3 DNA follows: TGTGCCAGTAGTATCCTAGCGGGAGAGGACGGGGAGCTGTTTTTT. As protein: CASSILAGEDGELFF.

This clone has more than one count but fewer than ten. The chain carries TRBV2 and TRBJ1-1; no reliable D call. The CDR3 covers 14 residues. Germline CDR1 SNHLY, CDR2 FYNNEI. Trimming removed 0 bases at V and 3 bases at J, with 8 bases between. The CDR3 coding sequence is TGTGCCAGCAGTGAAGCGGCGGGCCACACTGAAGCTTTCTTT. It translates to CASSEAAGHTEAFF.

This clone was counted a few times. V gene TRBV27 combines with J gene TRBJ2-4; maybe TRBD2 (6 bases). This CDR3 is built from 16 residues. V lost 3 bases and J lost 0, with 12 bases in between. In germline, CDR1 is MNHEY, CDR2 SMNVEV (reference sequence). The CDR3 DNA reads TGTGCCAGCAGTTTTCCCAGCGGGCTAGCCAAAAACATTCAGTACTTC. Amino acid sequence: CASSFPSGLAKNIQYF.

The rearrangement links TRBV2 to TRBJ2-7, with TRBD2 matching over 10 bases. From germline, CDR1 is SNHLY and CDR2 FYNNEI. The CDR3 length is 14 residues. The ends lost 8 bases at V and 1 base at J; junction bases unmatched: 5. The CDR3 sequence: CASETSGMSYEQYF. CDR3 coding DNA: TGTGCCAGCGAAACTAGCGGGATGTCCTACGAGCAGTACTTC.

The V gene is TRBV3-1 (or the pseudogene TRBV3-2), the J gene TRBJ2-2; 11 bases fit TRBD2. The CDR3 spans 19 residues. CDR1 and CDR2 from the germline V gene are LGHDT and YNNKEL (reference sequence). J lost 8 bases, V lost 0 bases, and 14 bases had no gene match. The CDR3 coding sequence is TGTGCCAGCAGCCAAGATGTCCCGGTTGTGGCTAGCGGGAGGGGGGAGCTGTTTTTT. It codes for CASSQDVPVVASGRGELFF.

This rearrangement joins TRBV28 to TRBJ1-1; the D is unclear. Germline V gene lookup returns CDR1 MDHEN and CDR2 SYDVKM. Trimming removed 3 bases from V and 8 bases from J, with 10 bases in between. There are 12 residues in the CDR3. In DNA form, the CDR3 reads TGTGCCAGCAGTTTTGCGAAGAGCGAAGCTTTCTTT. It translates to CASSFAKSEAFF. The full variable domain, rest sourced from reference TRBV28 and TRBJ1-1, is DVKVTQSSRYLVKRTGEKVFLECVQDMDHENMFWYRQDPGLGLRLIYFSYDVKMKEKGDIPEGYSVSREKKERFSLILESASTNQTSMYLCASSFAKSEAFFGQGTRLTVV.

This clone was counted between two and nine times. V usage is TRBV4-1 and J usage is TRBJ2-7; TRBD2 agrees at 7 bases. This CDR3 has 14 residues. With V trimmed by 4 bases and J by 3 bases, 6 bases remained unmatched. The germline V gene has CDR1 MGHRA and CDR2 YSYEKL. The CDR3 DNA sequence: TGCGCCAGCAGCCCCCTGGGCGGGAGCTACGAGCAGTACTTC. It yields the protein CASSPLGGSYEQYF.

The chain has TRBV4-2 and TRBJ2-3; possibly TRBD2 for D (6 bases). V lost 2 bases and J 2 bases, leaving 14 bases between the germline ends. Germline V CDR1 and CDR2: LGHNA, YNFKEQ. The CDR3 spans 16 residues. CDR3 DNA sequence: TGTGCCAGCAGCCAACACGGGGACTCCTTCACAGATACGCAGTATTTT. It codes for CASSQHGDSFTDTQYF.